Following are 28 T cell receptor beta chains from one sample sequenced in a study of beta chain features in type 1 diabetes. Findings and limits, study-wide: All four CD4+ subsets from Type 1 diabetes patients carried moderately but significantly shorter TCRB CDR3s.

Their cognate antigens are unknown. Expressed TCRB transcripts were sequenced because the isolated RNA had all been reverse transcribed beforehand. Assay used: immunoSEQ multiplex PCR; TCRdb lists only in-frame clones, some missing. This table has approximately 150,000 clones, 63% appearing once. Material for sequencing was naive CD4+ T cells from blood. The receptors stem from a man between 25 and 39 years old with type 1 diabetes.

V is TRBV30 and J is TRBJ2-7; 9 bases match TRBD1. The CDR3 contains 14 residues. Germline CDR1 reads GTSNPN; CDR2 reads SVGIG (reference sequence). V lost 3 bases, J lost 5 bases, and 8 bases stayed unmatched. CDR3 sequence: CAWSLDRGIDEQYF. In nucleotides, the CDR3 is TGTGCCTGGAGCCTGGACAGGGGAATCGACGAGCAGTACTTC. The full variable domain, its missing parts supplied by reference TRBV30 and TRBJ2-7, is SQTIHQWPATLVQPVGSPLSLECTVEGTSNPNLYWYRQAAGRGLQLLFYSVGIGQISSEVPQNLSASRPQDRQFILSSKKLLLSDSGFYLCAWSLDRGIDEQYFGPGTRLTVT.

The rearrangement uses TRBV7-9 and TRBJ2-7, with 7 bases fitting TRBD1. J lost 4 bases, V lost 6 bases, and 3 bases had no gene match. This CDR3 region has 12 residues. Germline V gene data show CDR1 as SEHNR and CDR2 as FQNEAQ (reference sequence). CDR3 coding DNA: TGTGCCAGCAGTCAACAGGGGTACGAGCAGTACTTC. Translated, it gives CASSQQGYEQYF.

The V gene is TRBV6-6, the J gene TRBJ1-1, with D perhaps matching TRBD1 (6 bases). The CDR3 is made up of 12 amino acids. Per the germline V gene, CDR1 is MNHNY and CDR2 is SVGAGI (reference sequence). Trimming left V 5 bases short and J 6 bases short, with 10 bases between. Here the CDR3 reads CASSTQGAEAFF. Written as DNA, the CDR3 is TGTGCCAGCAGTACACAGGGAGCTGAAGCTTTCTTT.

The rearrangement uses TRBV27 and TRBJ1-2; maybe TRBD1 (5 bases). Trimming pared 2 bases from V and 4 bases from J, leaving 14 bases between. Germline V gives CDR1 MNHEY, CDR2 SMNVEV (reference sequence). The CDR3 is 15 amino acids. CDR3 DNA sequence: TGTGCCAGCAGTTTAGGTGTAAGGGGTAGCTATGGCTACACCTTC. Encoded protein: CASSLGVRGSYGYTF.

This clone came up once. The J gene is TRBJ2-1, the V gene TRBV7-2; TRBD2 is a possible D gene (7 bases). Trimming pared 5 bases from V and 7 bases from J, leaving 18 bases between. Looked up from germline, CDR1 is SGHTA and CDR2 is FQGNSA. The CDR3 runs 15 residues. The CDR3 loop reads CASSPPRGRINEQFF. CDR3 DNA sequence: TGTGCCAGCAGCCCCCCGCGGGGGCGCATAAATGAGCAGTTCTTC.

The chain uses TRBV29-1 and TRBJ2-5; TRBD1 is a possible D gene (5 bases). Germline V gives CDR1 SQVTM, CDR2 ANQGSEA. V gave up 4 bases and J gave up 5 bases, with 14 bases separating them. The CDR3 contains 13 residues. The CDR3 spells CSVAGLMGETQYF. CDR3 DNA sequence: TGCAGCGTTGCAGGGTTAATGGGGGAGACCCAGTACTTC.

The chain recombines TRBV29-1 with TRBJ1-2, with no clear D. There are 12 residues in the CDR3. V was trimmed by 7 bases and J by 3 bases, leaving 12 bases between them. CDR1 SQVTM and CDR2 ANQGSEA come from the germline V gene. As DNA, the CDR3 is TGCAGCGCAGTCGAATACGACTATGGCTACACCTTC. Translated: CSAVEYDYGYTF.

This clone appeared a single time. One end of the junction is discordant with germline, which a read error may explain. In nucleotides, the CDR3 is TGTGCCAGCAGCTTAGCGCCAGGGAAAGTGGTCTTC. It yields the protein CASSLAPGKVVF. The chain recombines TRBV7-6 with TRBJ2-1, with D perhaps matching TRBD1 (5 bases). The germline CDR1 and CDR2 sequences are SGHVS and FNYEAQ. There are 12 residues in the CDR3.

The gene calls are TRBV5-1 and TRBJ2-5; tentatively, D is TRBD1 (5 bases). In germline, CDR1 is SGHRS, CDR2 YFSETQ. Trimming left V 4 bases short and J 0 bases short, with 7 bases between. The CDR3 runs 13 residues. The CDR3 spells CASSPDNQETQYF. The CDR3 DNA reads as TGCGCCAGCAGCCCGGACAACCAAGAGACCCAGTACTTC.

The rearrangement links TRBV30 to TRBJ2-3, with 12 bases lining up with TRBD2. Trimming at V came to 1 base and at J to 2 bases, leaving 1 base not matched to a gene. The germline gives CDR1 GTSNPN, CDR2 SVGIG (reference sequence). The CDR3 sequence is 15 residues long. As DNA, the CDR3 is TGTGCCTGGAGTGCTAGCGGGGGGGCCACAGATACGCAGTATTTT. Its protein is CAWSASGGATDTQYF.

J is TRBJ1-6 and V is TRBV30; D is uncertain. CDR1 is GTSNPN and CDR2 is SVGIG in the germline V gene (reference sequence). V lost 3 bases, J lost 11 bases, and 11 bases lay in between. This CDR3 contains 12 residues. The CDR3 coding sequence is TGTGCCTGGAGCGACGGGGTTCCACCCCTCCACTTT. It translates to CAWSDGVPPLHF.

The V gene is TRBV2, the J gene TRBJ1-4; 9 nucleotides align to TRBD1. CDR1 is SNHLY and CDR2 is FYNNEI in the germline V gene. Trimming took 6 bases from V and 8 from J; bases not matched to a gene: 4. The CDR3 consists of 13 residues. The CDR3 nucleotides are TGTGCCAGCAGCGGACAGGGGAACGAAAAACTGTTTTTT. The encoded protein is CASSGQGNEKLFF. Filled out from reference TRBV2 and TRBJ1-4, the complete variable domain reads EPEVTQTPSHQVTQMGQEVILRCVPISNHLYFYWYRQILGQKVEFLVSFYNNEISEKSEIFDDQFSVERPDGSNFTLKIRSTKLEDSAMYFCASSGQGNEKLFFGSGTQLSVL.

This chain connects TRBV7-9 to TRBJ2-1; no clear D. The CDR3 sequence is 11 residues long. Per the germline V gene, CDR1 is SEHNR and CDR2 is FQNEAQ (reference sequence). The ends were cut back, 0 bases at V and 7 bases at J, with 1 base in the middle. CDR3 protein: CASSLANEQFF. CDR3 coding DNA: TGTGCCAGCAGCTTAGCTAATGAGCAGTTCTTC.

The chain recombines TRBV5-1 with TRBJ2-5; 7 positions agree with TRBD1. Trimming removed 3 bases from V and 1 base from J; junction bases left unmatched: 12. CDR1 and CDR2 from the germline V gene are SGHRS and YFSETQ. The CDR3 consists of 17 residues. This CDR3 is CASSSPRQGNFQETQYF. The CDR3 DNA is TGCGCCAGCAGCTCGCCGAGACAGGGAAACTTCCAAGAGACCCAGTACTTC.

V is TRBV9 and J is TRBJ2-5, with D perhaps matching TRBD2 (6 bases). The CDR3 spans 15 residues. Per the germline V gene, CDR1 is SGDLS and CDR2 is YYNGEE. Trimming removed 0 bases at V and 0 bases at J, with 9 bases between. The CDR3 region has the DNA TGTGCCAGCAGCGTAGAAGGGACTCACCAAGAGACCCAGTACTTC. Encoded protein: CASSVEGTHQETQYF.

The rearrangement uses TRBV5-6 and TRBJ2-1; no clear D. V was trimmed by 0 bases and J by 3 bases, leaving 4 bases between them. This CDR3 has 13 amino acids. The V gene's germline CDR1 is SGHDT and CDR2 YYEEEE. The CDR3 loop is CASSLVDYNEQFF. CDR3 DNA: TGTGCCAGCAGCTTGGTGGACTACAATGAGCAGTTCTTC. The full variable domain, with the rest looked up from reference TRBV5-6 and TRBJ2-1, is DAGVTQSPTHLIKTRGQQVTLRCSPKSGHDTVSWYQQALGQGPQFIFQYYEEEERQRGNFPDRFSGHQFPNYSSELNVNALLLGDSALYLCASSLVDYNEQFFGPGTRLTVL.

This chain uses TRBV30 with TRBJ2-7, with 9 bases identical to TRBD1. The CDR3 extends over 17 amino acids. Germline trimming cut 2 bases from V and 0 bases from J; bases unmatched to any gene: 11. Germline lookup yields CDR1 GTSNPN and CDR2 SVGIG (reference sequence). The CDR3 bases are TGTGCCTGGAGTTCGGGACAGGGAATCCCTATCTCCTACGAGCAGTACTTC. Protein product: CAWSSGQGIPISYEQYF.

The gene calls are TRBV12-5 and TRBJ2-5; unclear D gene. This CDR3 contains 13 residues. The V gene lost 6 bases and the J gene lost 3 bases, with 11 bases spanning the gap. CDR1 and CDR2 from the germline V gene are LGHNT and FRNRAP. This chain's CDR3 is CASGIQLEETQYF. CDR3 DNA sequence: TGTGCTAGTGGGATCCAGTTAGAAGAGACCCAGTACTTC.

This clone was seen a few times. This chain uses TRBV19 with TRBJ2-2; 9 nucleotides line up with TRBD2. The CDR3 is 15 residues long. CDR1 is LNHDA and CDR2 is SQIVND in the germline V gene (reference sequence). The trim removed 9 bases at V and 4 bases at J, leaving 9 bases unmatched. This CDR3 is CASRPGLAGTGELFF. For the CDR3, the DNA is TGTGCCAGCCGGCCGGGACTAGCTGGCACCGGGGAGCTGTTTTTT.

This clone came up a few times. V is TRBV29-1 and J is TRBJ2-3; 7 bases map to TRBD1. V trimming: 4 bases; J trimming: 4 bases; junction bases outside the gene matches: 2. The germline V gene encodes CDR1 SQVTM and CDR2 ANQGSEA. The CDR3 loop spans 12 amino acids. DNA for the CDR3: TGCAGCGTTGGGACAGGACCAGATACGCAGTATTTT. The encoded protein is CSVGTGPDTQYF.

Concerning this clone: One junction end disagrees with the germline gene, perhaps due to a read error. DNA for the CDR3: TGCAGCGTTGTTGGACAAATCTTT. As protein: CSVVGQIF. This sequence joins TRBV29-1 and TRBJ1-1; D possibly corresponds to TRBD1 (5 bases). CDR3 length: 8 residues. Germline CDR1 reads SQVTM; CDR2 reads ANQGSEA.

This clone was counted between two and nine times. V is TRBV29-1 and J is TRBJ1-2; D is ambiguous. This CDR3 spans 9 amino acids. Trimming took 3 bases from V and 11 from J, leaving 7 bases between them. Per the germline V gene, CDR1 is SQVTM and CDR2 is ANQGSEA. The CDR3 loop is CSVDGDYTF. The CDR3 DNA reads TGCAGCGTTGATGGGGATTACACCTTC.

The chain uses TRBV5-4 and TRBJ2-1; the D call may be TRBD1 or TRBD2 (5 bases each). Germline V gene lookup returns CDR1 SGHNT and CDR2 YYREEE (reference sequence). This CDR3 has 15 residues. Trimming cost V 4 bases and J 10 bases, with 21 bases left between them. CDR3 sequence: CASSNRDGFVLEQFF. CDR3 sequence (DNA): TGTGCCAGCAGCAACCGGGACGGATTCGTATTGGAGCAGTTCTTC.

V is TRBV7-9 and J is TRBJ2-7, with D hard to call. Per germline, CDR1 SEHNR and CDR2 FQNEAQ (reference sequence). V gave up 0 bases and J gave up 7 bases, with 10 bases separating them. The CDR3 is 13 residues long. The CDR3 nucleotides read TGTGCCAGCAGCTTAGCGGGGATTTCTGAGCAGTACTTC. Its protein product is CASSLAGISEQYF.

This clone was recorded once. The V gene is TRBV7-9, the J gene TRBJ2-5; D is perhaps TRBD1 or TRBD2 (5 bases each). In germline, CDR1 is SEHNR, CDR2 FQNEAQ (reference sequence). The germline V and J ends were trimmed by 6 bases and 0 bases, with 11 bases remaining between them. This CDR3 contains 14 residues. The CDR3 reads CASSEGQHQETQYF. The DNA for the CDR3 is TGTGCCAGCAGTGAGGGGCAGCACCAAGAGACCCAGTACTTC.

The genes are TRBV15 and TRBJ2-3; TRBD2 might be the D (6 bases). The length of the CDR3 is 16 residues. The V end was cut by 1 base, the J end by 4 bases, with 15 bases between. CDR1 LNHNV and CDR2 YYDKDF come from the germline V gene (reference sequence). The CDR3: CATSRAATRQSDTQYF. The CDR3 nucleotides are TGTGCCACCAGCAGAGCGGCGACTAGACAATCAGATACGCAGTATTTT.

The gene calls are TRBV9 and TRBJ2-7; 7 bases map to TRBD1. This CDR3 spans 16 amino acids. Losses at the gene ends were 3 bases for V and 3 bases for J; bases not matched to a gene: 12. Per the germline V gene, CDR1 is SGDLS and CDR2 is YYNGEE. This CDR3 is CASSEWTGATFYEQYF. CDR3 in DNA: TGTGCCAGCAGCGAATGGACAGGAGCGACCTTCTACGAGCAGTACTTC.

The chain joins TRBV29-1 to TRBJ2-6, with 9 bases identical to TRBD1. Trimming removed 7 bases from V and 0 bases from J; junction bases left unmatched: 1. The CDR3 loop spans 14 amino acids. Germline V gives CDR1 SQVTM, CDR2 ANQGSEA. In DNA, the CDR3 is TGCAGCGCGGGACAGGGCTCTGGGGCCAACGTCCTGACTTTC. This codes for CSAGQGSGANVLTF.